One and the same sample provided the 20 T cell receptor beta chains below, sequenced in a study of identical twins. TCRdb reanalysed the 5' RACE reads using MiXCR and keeps one entry per CDR3 protein. This repertoire shows hundreds of thousands of distinct CDR3 sequences, 15% to 20% found once; its top ten account for about an eighth. This sample also appeared in a second study, on T cells expressing NK-cell markers.

The sample consisted of PBMCs. These receptors were taken from a woman younger than 35 in good health.

The chain joins TRBV14 to TRBJ2-3; 11 nucleotides agree with TRBD2. This CDR3 is 18 amino acids long. Trimming removed 4 bases from V and 1 base from J; junction bases left unmatched: 10. CDR1 and CDR2 (germline): SGHDN, FVKESK. For the CDR3, the DNA is TGTGCCAGCAGCCTCTTCCTTAGCGGGAGGGCCGGCACAGATACGCAGTATTTT. Translated, it gives CASSLFLSGRAGTDTQYF.

V is TRBV11-2 and J is TRBJ2-7; TRBD2 matches at 9 bases. Germline CDR1 reads SGHAT; CDR2 reads FQNNGV. Unmatched junction bases numbered 5, after V lost 5 bases and J lost 0 bases. The CDR3 extends over 15 amino acids. CDR3 residues: CASSHSGSVSYEQYF. The CDR3 bases are TGTGCCAGCAGCCATAGCGGGAGTGTCTCCTACGAGCAGTACTTC.

The table lists this clonotype with a few counts. This rearrangement joins TRBV14 to TRBJ2-4; 8 bases are shared with TRBD1. The V gene's germline CDR1 is SGHDN and CDR2 FVKESK. The CDR3 totals 14 residues. The V segment lost 3 bases and the J segment 8 bases; nucleotides outside the gene matches: 6. CDR3 region: CASSQIGQGHIQYF. In DNA, the CDR3 is TGTGCCAGCAGCCAGATAGGACAGGGACACATTCAGTACTTC. Looking up the rest from reference TRBV14 and TRBJ2-4 gives the full variable domain: EAGVTQFPSHSVIEKGQTVTLRCDPISGHDNLYWYRRVMGKEIKFLLHFVKESKQDESGMPNNRFLAERTGGTYSTLKVQPAELEDSGVYFCASSQIGQGHIQYFGAGTRLSVL.

This clonotype has only a few counts. This chain uses TRBV5-1 with TRBJ2-3; weak D call: TRBD1 (6 bases). CDR3 length: 16 residues. The germline V gene has CDR1 SGHRS and CDR2 YFSETQ. Trimming took off 6 bases at V and 4 bases at J, with 21 bases between the two ends. CDR3 sequence (DNA): TGCGCCAGCACCCGTGAAGTGAACAGGGCGGCAGATACGCAGTATTTT. This sequence encodes CASTREVNRAADTQYF.

The chain couples TRBV29-1 to TRBJ1-5; 11 bases fit TRBD1. Per the germline V gene, CDR1 is SQVTM and CDR2 is ANQGSEA. The V gene end was trimmed by 6 bases and the J gene end by 7 bases; junction bases not matched to a gene: 5. The CDR3 has 13 residues. The CDR3 is CSVTGTGGQPQHF. CDR3 coding DNA: TGCAGCGTGACCGGGACAGGGGGGCAGCCCCAGCATTTT.

The DNA of the CDR3 is TGTGCCAGCAGTTACAGTAGCAGGGGAATCGCTGAAGCTTTCTTT. Its protein product is CASSYSSRGIAEAFF. The chain couples TRBV6-5 to TRBJ1-1, with D possibly TRBD1 on 6 matching bases. V lost 2 bases and J 6 bases, leaving 16 bases between the germline ends. The CDR3 has 15 amino acids. Germline V gene data show CDR1 as MNHEY and CDR2 as SVGAGI.

V usage is TRBV5-1 and J usage is TRBJ1-2, with a tentative D call TRBD1 (5 bases). Trimming removed 0 bases from V and 8 bases from J, with 14 bases in between. Germline V gene data show CDR1 as SGHRS and CDR2 as YFSETQ. This CDR3 is 14 amino acids long. The CDR3 spells CASSLVQGLRGYTF. The DNA for the CDR3 is TGCGCCAGCAGCTTGGTTCAGGGACTGCGGGGCTACACCTTC.

This clonotype has only a few counts. A read error may produce the germline difference seen at one junction end. The chain employs TRBV12-3 or TRBV12-4 and TRBJ1-1, with D unclear. There are 14 residues in the CDR3. Here the CDR3 DNA reads TGTGCCAGCACTTTAAGTGCGGGTTTCACTGAAGCTTTCTTT. It translates to CASTLSAGFTEAFF.

This clonotype has a handful of counts. The chain recombines TRBV30 with TRBJ2-7; 8 bases agree with TRBD1. CDR3 size: 14 residues. Germline V gene sequence: CDR1 GTSNPN, CDR2 SVGIG (reference sequence). V was pared by 5 bases and J by 5 bases, with 11 bases of the junction left unmatched. The CDR3 spells CAWGYGQGGHEQYF. In DNA form, the CDR3 reads TGTGCCTGGGGGTACGGACAGGGAGGCCACGAGCAGTACTTC.

J is TRBJ1-1 and V is TRBV12-3 or TRBV12-4, with TRBD1 as a possible D gene (5 bases). The CDR3 covers 14 residues. The V and J ends lost 6 bases and 4 bases respectively, with 15 bases between them. The CDR3 nucleotides read TGTGCCAGCAGACCGTGGGAAGGGACCACTGAAGCTTTCTTT. It yields the protein CASRPWEGTTEAFF.

The chain employs TRBV5-8 and TRBJ1-4; 7 bases agree with TRBD1. There are 15 residues in the CDR3. Per the germline V gene, CDR1 is SGHTS and CDR2 is YDEGEE. The ends lost 0 bases at V and 4 bases at J; junction bases unmatched: 3. CDR3 bases: TGTGCCAGCAGCTTGGCCGGGACAGATAATGAAAAACTGTTTTTT. As protein: CASSLAGTDNEKLFF.

This clonotype appeared many times. The CDR3 DNA reads as TGTGCCAGCAGTTTACTAGCGGGAGCAGAGACCCAGTACTTC. Protein sequence: CASSLLAGAETQYF. The chain combines TRBV27 with TRBJ2-5; TRBD2 matches 10 bases. There are 14 residues in the CDR3. J gave up 4 bases and V 2 bases, and 1 base lay outside the gene matches. Germline CDR1 reads MNHEY; CDR2 reads SMNVEV (reference sequence).

This chain links TRBV5-1 with TRBJ2-3; the match to TRBD2 covers 11 bases. CDR3 size: 15 residues. The V gene's germline CDR1 is SGHRS and CDR2 YFSETQ. The J segment lost 5 bases and the V segment lost 2 bases, leaving 4 bases of the junction unmatched. The CDR3 sequence: CASSFSGRAGDTQYF. Written as DNA, the CDR3 is TGCGCCAGCAGCTTTAGCGGGAGGGCCGGAGATACGCAGTATTTT.

This clonotype has a handful of counts. This chain joins TRBV10-3 and TRBJ2-1; D possibly corresponds to TRBD1 (5 bases). Germline lookup yields CDR1 ENHRY and CDR2 SYGVKD. Trimming shortened V by 2 bases and J by 1 base, and 12 bases separated the two germline ends. The CDR3 spans 16 residues. In DNA form, the CDR3 reads TGTGCCATCAGTGAGATCCAGGGAATTTCCTACAATGAGCAGTTCTTC. Translating it yields CAISEIQGISYNEQFF.

This clonotype was seen a handful of times. V usage is TRBV7-9 and J usage is TRBJ2-3, with 8 nucleotides matching TRBD2. The CDR3 is made up of 17 amino acids. Germline values: CDR1 SEHNR, CDR2 FQNEAQ (reference sequence). V trimming: 5 bases; J trimming: 0 bases; junction bases outside the gene matches: 10. Here the CDR3 DNA reads TGTGCCAGCAGCCGGAGCGGGGGTGCCACTAGCACAGATACGCAGTATTTT. It codes for CASSRSGGATSTDTQYF.

The chain uses TRBV20-1 and TRBJ2-4, with D uncertain. Germline CDR1 and CDR2: DFQATT and SNEGSKA (reference sequence). Trimming removed 3 bases at V and 1 base at J, with 7 bases between. The length of the CDR3 is 13 residues. The CDR3 nucleotides are TGCAGTGCTAGTCTAGGGGCCAAAAACATTCAGTACTTC. Amino acids: CSASLGAKNIQYF.

The chain uses TRBV3-1 and TRBJ2-3; 12 nucleotides match TRBD2. The trim removed 0 bases at V and 5 bases at J, leaving 6 bases unmatched. Germline CDR1 reads LGHDT; CDR2 reads YNNKEL (reference sequence). This CDR3 spans 17 amino acids. For the CDR3, the DNA is TGTGCCAGCAGCCAAGATGGACTAGCGGGGATACAAGATACGCAGTATTTT. It specifies CASSQDGLAGIQDTQYF.

This clonotype was counted between two and nine times. The gene calls are TRBV10-3 and TRBJ2-1; 8 bases align to TRBD2. Germline V CDR1 and CDR2: ENHRY, SYGVKD. The trim removed 2 bases at V and 2 bases at J, leaving 8 bases unmatched. This CDR3 region has 17 residues. The CDR3 DNA reads TGTGCCATCAGTGAGGGTGCAGCGGGGGACGCCTACAATGAGCAGTTCTTC. Translated, it gives CAISEGAAGDAYNEQFF.

This chain connects TRBV20-1 to TRBJ2-1, with 15 bases that match TRBD2. CDR3 length equals 16 residues. Germline CDR1 is DFQATT and CDR2 is SNEGSKA (reference sequence). V lost 3 bases, J lost 10 bases, and 10 bases stayed unmatched. The CDR3: CSASFSGTSGGNEQFF. In DNA, the CDR3 is TGCAGTGCTAGTTTCTCTGGGACTAGCGGGGGGAACGAGCAGTTCTTC.

This clonotype occurred a few times. V usage is TRBV5-1 and J usage is TRBJ2-5; tentatively, D is TRBD2 (5 bases). V lost 3 bases, J lost 10 bases, and 19 bases lay in between. The CDR3 runs 14 residues. CDR1 is SGHRS, CDR2 YFSETQ, per germline. The CDR3 DNA follows: TGCGCCAGCAGCTCTTACACCTCAAAACGGGGCCAGTACTTC. Translating it yields CASSSYTSKRGQYF.